This T cell receptor beta chain was observed in a study of blood T cell repertoires in COVID-19. As for the study in general: The origin of the acute and convalescent COVID-19 samples was the United States, Italy and Spain. The analysed material was cDNA or gDNA that came from T cells, B-cell-depleted T cells, or PBMCs.

Participants came from 20 to 25 US areas, aged about 18 to 89 years. In the authors' workflow: Nucleated cell counts were estimated from reference gene primer amplification. Sequencing used immunoSEQ multiplex PCR; TCRdb keeps in-frame clones, though not all of them. From that table come the V and J calls and clone size; the DNA was used to work out D and trimming. The data show 250,000 or so clones, approximately 90% seen once. J was trimmed by 4 bases and V by 5 bases; bases with no gene match: 2. The CDR3 has 14 amino acids. Per the germline V gene, CDR1 is LNHNV and CDR2 is YYDKDF (reference sequence).

The specimen sequenced was PBMCs or T cells enriched from blood (not recorded which). This chain uses TRBV15 with TRBJ2-1, with 10 nucleotides matching TRBD1. This TCR came from a woman between 40 and 55 years old with acute COVID-19. The CDR3 region is CATSADRGYNEQFF. For the CDR3, the DNA is TGTGCCACCAGCGCGGACAGGGGGTACAATGAGCAGTTCTTC.